Presented here are 11 T cell receptor beta chains from one specimen sequenced in a study of CD8+ T cells in alopecia areata. Sample time point: mouse skin 6 weeks after grafting, around onset of hair loss. Isolated RNA was reverse transcribed into cDNA used as the sequencing template. TCRdb keeps only in-frame clones here, not all; method: immunoSEQ multiplex PCR. Listed for the sample are 1,800 or so clones, none seen a single time. The material was skin, obtained at week 6. The receptors derive from a C3H/HeJ mouse with alopecia areata. For this strain, the MHC haplotype corresponds to H2-k.

Turning to this clone: The gene names here belong to mouse. Read coverage stops 3 residues before the CDR3 terminus; the germline J gene supplies the remainder. The chain links TRBV13-2 to TRBJ1-6; 10 nucleotides agree with TRBD1. TRBJ1-6 falls under the ORF class, with uncertain function. Germline loops: CDR1 NNHNN, CDR2 SYGAGS (reference sequence). CDR3 length equals 16 residues. V shed 6 bases and J 3 bases; nucleotides not matched to a gene: 6. Incomplete CDR3 DNA: TGTGCCAGCGAATGGGACAGGGGAAACTATAATTCGCCC. Translated: CASEWDRGNYNSP. The CDR3 in full is CASEWDRGNYNSPLYF.

This clone appeared many times. Here the gene names and germline are mouse. Coverage ceases 4 residues before the CDR3 finishes, and the germline J gene fills in the end. The chain employs TRBV1 and TRBJ2-4; 9 bases fit TRBD2. The CDR3 is 15 residues long. The germline CDR1 and CDR2 sequences are NSQYPW and LRSPGD (reference sequence). The chain's CDR3 is CTCSAELGGENTLYF. Incomplete CDR3 DNA: TGCACCTGCAGTGCAGAGCTGGGGGGGGAAAAC.

This clone was seen repeatedly, ten times or more. Germline and genes here are mouse. Read coverage stops 4 residues before the CDR3 terminus; the germline J gene supplies the remainder. The chain recombines TRBV1 with TRBJ2-3; D ambiguous. The CDR3 has 14 amino acids. V lost 3 bases to trimming and J lost 0 bases, with 7 bases between them. The germline gives CDR1 NSQYPW, CDR2 LRSPGD (reference sequence). The CDR3 bases that were read are TGCACCTGCAGTGCTCAATTTAGTGCAGAA. As protein: CTCSAQFSAE. The whole CDR3 protein is CTCSAQFSAETLYF.

A few counts support this clone. Gene names and germline refer to mouse. The observed sequence ends 4 residues before the CDR3 terminus, with the missing tail filled in from the germline J gene. This chain links TRBV31 with TRBJ2-2, with TRBD2 identical over 8 bases. This CDR3 is built from 14 residues. In germline, CDR1 is GKSSPN, CDR2 SITVG. The ends lost 4 bases at V and 0 bases at J; junction bases unmatched: 1. Incomplete CDR3 DNA: TGTGCCTGGACTGGGGGGTCAAACACCGGG. Protein sequence: CAWTGGSNTG. The full CDR3 is CAWTGGSNTGQLYF.

Remarks on this clone: Mouse names are used for the genes. The sequence runs out 4 residues before the end of the CDR3; the remainder is reconstructed from the germline J gene. The V gene is TRBV1, the J gene TRBJ2-5; D gene ambiguous. The V gene's germline CDR1 is NSQYPW and CDR2 LRSPGD (reference sequence). Trimming left V 2 bases short and J 2 bases short, with 11 bases between. The CDR3 runs to 15 residues. Incomplete CDR3 DNA: TGCACCTGCAGTGCAACACTGCCTTTCCAAGAC. Translated, it gives CTCSATLPFQD. The full CDR3 protein is CTCSATLPFQDTQYF.

In this sample, this clone is large (0.1 to 1%). The gene names given are mouse names. The read falls 4 residues short of the CDR3 end, and the missing part is taken from the germline J gene. The chain carries TRBV14 and TRBJ1-1, with 12 bases that match TRBD1. The CDR3 has 14 amino acids. CDR1 and CDR2 from the germline V gene are SGHDT and FRDEAV. CDR3 in amino acids: CASSLGTGGAEVFF. CDR3 DNA (partial): TGTGCCAGCAGTTTGGGGACAGGGGGCGCA.

This clone was detected ten times or more. Genes here carry mouse names. Coverage ceases 4 residues before the CDR3 finishes, and the germline J gene fills in the end. This chain links TRBV13-3 with TRBJ2-3; TRBD1 is a possible D gene (7 bases). Trimming left V 0 bases short and J 2 bases short, with 13 bases between. In germline, CDR1 is NNHDY, CDR2 SYVADS. This CDR3 spans 16 amino acids. The covered CDR3 bases are TGTGCCAGCAGTGATGAGGGGGCCCCTGTTGCAGAA. Translated: CASSDEGAPVAE. The full CDR3 sequence reads CASSDEGAPVAETLYF.

In its sample, this clone ranks as medium-sized. Gene labels here are mouse ones. The read stops 4 residues short of the end of the CDR3; the missing end is completed from the germline J gene. This chain joins TRBV19 and TRBJ1-2, with 7 bases matching TRBD1. The ends lost 4 bases at V and 0 bases at J; junction bases unmatched: 3. The CDR3 has 14 residues. Germline lookup yields CDR1 FNHDT and CDR2 SITEND (reference sequence). CDR3 protein: CASSRDSTNSDYTF. Incomplete CDR3 DNA: TGTGCCAGCAGTCGGGACAGCACAAACTCC.

This clone was seen repeatedly, ten times or more. Each gene name is a mouse one. The CDR3 extends 4 residues past the end of the read, so its final part is completed from the germline J gene. The J gene is TRBJ2-1, the V gene TRBV13-3, with a tentative D call TRBD2 (6 bases). The length of the CDR3 is 14 residues. Deletions cut 2 bases from V and 1 base from J, with 7 bases between. The germline CDR1 and CDR2 sequences are NNHDY and SYVADS. The CDR3 reads CASSEWGNYAEQFF. The sequenced CDR3 bases are TGTGCCAGCAGTGAATGGGGGAACTATGCT.

This clone was found many times. The germline and genes are mouse ones. The CDR3 is cut off 4 residues early in the read; its end comes from the germline J gene. This chain joins TRBV19 and TRBJ1-1; the match to TRBD1 covers 7 bases. From germline, CDR1 is FNHDT and CDR2 SITEND (reference sequence). This CDR3 spans 12 amino acids. The sequenced part of the CDR3 DNA is TGTGCCAGCAGTATAGGGGACAGA. Translated: CASSIGDR. The complete CDR3 sequence is CASSIGDREVFF.

This clone appeared many times. Germline and genes here are mouse. The CDR3 end is not reached by the read, which stops 4 residues before it; the germline J gene fills it in. The chain links TRBV19 to TRBJ1-2; 7 bases are shared with TRBD1. Germline V gene data show CDR1 as FNHDT and CDR2 as SITEND (reference sequence). Losses at the gene ends were 4 bases for V and 0 bases for J; bases not matched to a gene: 3. CDR3 length: 14 amino acids. The CDR3 here is CASSLDRSNSDYTF. The covered CDR3 bases are TGTGCCAGCAGTCTGGACAGGTCAAACTCC.